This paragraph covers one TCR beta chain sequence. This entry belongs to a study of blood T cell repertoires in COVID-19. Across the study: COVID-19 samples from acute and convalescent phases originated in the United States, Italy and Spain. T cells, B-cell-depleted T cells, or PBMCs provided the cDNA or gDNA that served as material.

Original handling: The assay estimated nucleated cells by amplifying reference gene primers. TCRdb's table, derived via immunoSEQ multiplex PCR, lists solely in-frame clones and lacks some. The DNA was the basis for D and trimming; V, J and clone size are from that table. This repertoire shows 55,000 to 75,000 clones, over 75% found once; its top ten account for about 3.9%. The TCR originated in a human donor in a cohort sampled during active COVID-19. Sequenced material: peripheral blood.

CDR3 bases: TGTGCCAGCAGTTTCAGGGTAATCCATCAGCCCCAGCATTTT. This translates into CASSFRVIHQPQHF. This chain connects TRBV6-2 or TRBV6-3 to TRBJ1-5, with D possibly being TRBD1 (5 bases). From germline, CDR1 is MNHEY and CDR2 SVGEGT. The V end was cut by 4 bases, the J end by 5 bases, with 12 bases between. There are 14 residues in the CDR3.